Listed here are 10 T cell receptor beta chains from one sample, sequenced in a study of T cells of healthy individuals. TCRdb fed the 5' RACE reads into MiXCR, producing one record per CDR3 protein. The table has 38,000 or so distinct CDR3 sequences, 4% to 5.5% seen once. The origin of the receptors is a human donor in good health.

The chain couples TRBV7-3 to TRBJ1-5, with 7 bases that match TRBD1. Germline CDR1 and CDR2: SGHTA and FQGTGA. The CDR3 covers 17 residues. Germline trimming cut 5 bases from V and 0 bases from J; bases unmatched to any gene: 10. This CDR3 reads CASSTDRLGYSNQPQHF. The CDR3 nucleotides read TGTGCCAGCAGCACGGACAGGTTGGGGTATAGCAATCAGCCCCAGCATTTT.

This clonotype was found a few times. The chain recombines TRBV12-3 or TRBV12-4 with TRBJ2-7, with TRBD2 identical over 10 bases. The length of the CDR3 is 18 residues. Trimming removed 6 bases from V and 0 bases from J; junction bases left unmatched: 14. This CDR3 reads CASSYGASGGYSSYEQYF. The CDR3 DNA reads TGTGCCAGCAGCTACGGTGCTAGCGGGGGATATAGCTCCTACGAGCAGTACTTC.

On this clonotype itself: Given a much more abundant clone one base away, this may be a read error. V and J are TRBV4-2 and TRBJ2-7, with D unresolved. Germline CDR1 LGHNA, CDR2 YNFKEQ. V was pared by 5 bases and J by 3 bases, with 14 bases between. The length of the CDR3 is 14 residues. The CDR3 bases are TGTGCCAGCAGCAAGTCCACTAACGACTACGAGCAGTACTTC. Protein: CASSKSTNDYEQYF.

This clonotype was recorded at least ten times. V is TRBV5-6 and J is TRBJ1-1; TRBD1 matches at 8 bases. Germline V gene data show CDR1 as SGHDT and CDR2 as YYEEEE. The CDR3 is 15 residues long. Unmatched junction bases numbered 3, after V lost 0 bases and J lost 2 bases. CDR3 nucleotide sequence: TGTGCCAGCAGCTTGGGTCCAGGGGGCAACACTGAAGCTTTCTTT. Translating gives CASSLGPGGNTEAFF.

Comments on this clonotype: A much larger clone is a single base away; this may be a read error. V is TRBV3-1 and J is TRBJ2-1; TRBD1 is a possible D gene (6 bases). Germline CDR1 LGHDT, CDR2 YNNKEL (reference sequence). Trimming stripped 4 bases from V and 7 bases from J, with 20 bases between. The CDR3 extends over 16 amino acids. For the CDR3, the DNA is TGTGCCAGCAGCCGAGAGGTCAGGGGTCTAGAAAATGAGCAGTTCTTC. Translated, it gives CASSREVRGLENEQFF.

The table lists this clonotype with many counts. V and J are TRBV20-1 and TRBJ2-1, with D perhaps given as TRBD1 or TRBD2 (6 bases each). The CDR3 totals 13 residues. V lost 2 bases and J lost 8, with 13 bases in between. Per the germline V gene, CDR1 is DFQATT and CDR2 is SNEGSKA (reference sequence). The CDR3 sequence: CSARPKGDYEQFF. In DNA form, the CDR3 reads TGCAGTGCTAGACCTAAGGGGGACTATGAGCAGTTCTTC.

The V gene is TRBV12-3 or TRBV12-4, the J gene TRBJ1-5; the D gene is possibly TRBD1 (5 bases). Trimming removed 3 bases at V and 3 bases at J, with 12 bases between. CDR3 length: 15 amino acids. The CDR3 coding sequence is TGTGCCAGCAGTTTCGGGCAGGGCGACAATCAGCCCCAGCATTTT. This sequence encodes CASSFGQGDNQPQHF.

The sample holds many counts of this clonotype. The J gene is TRBJ1-1, the V gene TRBV29-1, with a possible D match to TRBD1 (5 bases). Germline loops: CDR1 SQVTM, CDR2 ANQGSEA. V was shortened by 5 bases and J by 6 bases, with 13 bases between the two germline ends. The CDR3 has 12 amino acids. CDR3 residues: CSVFNRRSEAFF. CDR3 DNA: TGCAGCGTTTTCAACAGGAGGTCTGAAGCTTTCTTT. The complete variable domain, with remaining parts taken from reference TRBV29-1 and TRBJ1-1, reads SAVISQKPSRDICQRGTSLTIQCQVDSQVTMMFWYRQQPGQSLTLIATANQGSEATYESGFVIDKFPISRPNLTFSTLTVSNMSPEDSSIYLCSVFNRRSEAFFGQGTRLTVV.

This clonotype was detected ten times or more. The chain's CDR3 is CASSQGGLRDSSYEQYF. CDR3 in DNA: TGTGCCAGCAGCCAAGGGGGCCTCCGGGACAGTTCCTACGAGCAGTACTTC. The chain is built from TRBV14 and TRBJ2-7; 7 bases are a match to TRBD1. With V trimmed by 1 base and J by 1 base, 10 bases remained unmatched. The CDR3 sequence is 17 residues long. From germline, CDR1 is SGHDN and CDR2 FVKESK. Complete variable domain (other parts from reference TRBV14 and TRBJ2-7): EAGVTQFPSHSVIEKGQTVTLRCDPISGHDNLYWYRRVMGKEIKFLLHFVKESKQDESGMPNNRFLAERTGGTYSTLKVQPAELEDSGVYFCASSQGGLRDSSYEQYFGPGTRLTVT.

The sample holds many counts of this clonotype. The rearrangement joins TRBV12-3 or TRBV12-4 to TRBJ2-7, with D possibly matching TRBD2 (6 bases). CDR3 size: 13 residues. The V and J ends lost 0 bases and 9 bases respectively, with 12 bases between them. The CDR3 nucleotides are TGTGCCAGCAGTTTAGCCTGGGGGGAAGTGCAGTACTTC. As protein: CASSLAWGEVQYF.